The TCR beta chain described here comes from a study of blood T cell repertoires in COVID-19. Study in general: The analysed material was cDNA or gDNA that came from T cells, B-cell-depleted T cells, or PBMCs.

The authors' processing: Counts of nucleated cells, estimated from reference gene primer amplification, were obtained. Clones were sequenced by immunoSEQ multiplex PCR, and TCRdb holds only the in-frame ones, with some missing. V and J calls and clone size are copied from that table; D and trimming were computed from the DNA. The table records about 200,000 clones, roughly 88% of them present only once. Germline CDR1 and CDR2: LGHNT and FRNRAP. There are 15 residues in the CDR3. V shed 6 bases and J 9 bases; nucleotides not matched to a gene: 6. Material for sequencing was peripheral blood. This TCR derives from a man in his 60s with acute or convalescent COVID-19. The J gene is TRBJ2-1, the V gene TRBV12-5, with 15 bases that match TRBD2. CDR3 nucleotides: TGTGCTAGTGGCCCGGGACTAGCGGGAGGCAGTGAGCAGTTCTTC. Its protein product is CASGPGLAGGSEQFF.